This T cell receptor (beta chain) was captured by sequencing in a study of CD8 T cells in ankylosing spondylitis. Overall study results and limits: Earlier literature documents some of the motif variants in reactive arthritis synovial fluid and blood. Disease-linked clones reportedly showed significant enrichment in matched ankylosing spondylitis synovial fluid. In peripheral blood, disease-linked CD8+ clones occurred at relatively low frequencies. A motif in TCR beta, a set of about eight highly homologous variants, appeared characteristic of ankylosing spondylitis blood.

This clonotype has just a few counts. No antigen is known for it. Generation of TCR beta libraries employed quantitative 5'-RACE incorporating molecular barcodes. MiXCR was run by TCRdb on the 5' RACE reads, yielding one entry per CDR3 protein. Of 400,000 to 450,000 distinct CDR3 sequences in the sample, approximately 17% are singletons; the top ten hold just over 1%. The CDR3 has 11 amino acids. Trimming removed 5 bases at V and 12 bases at J, with 14 bases between. Germline assignment: CDR1 LNHDA and CDR2 SQIVND (reference sequence). The sample taken for sequencing was blood, either unsorted or a sorted T cell fraction (not recorded which). The sequence was collected from a male donor with ankylosing spondylitis. The chain uses TRBV19 and TRBJ2-7; no clear D. In DNA, the CDR3 is TGTGCCAGTAGTGCTGATGGGGTAAGGTACTTC. The encoded protein is CASSADGVRYF.